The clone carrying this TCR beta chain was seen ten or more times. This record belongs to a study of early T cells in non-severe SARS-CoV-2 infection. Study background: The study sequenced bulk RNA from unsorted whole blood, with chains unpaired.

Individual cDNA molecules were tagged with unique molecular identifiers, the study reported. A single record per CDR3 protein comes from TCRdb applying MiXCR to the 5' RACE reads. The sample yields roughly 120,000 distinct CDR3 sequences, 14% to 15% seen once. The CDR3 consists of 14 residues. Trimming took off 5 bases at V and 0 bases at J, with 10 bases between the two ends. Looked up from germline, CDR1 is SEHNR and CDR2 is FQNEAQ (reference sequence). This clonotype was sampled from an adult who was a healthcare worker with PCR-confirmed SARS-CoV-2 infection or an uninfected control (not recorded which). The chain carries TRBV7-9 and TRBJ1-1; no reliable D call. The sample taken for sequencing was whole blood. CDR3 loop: CASSRTGMNTEAFF. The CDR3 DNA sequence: TGTGCCAGCAGCCGGACCGGGATGAACACTGAAGCTTTCTTT.